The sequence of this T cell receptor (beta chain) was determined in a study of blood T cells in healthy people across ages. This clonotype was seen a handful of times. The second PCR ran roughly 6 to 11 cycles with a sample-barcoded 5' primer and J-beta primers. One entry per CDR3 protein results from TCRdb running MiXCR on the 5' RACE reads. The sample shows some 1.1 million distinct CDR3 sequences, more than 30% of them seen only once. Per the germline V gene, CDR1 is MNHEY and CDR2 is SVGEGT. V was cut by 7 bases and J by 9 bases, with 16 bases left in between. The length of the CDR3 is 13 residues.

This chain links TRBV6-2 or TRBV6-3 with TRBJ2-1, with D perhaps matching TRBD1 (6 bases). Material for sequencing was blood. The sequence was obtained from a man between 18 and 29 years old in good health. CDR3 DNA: TGTGCCAGCACTCCCCTTGGGGGCTCTGAGCAGTTCTTC. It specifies CASTPLGGSEQFF.